Listed here are 17 T cell receptor beta chains from one sample, sequenced in a study of OX40 agonist ivuxolimab in advanced cancers. Sequenced by immunoSEQ multiplex PCR; TCRdb stores in-frame clones only, minus some. The sample lists more than 30,000 clones, 89% seen once, with about 8.2% in the top ten. The sequenced sample was CD4+ or CD8+ T cells sorted from blood, obtained in a trial of the OX40 agonist ivuxolimab. The receptor set was obtained from an adult with an advanced solid tumor such as melanoma, head and neck, liver or kidney cancer.

The rearrangement links TRBV27 to TRBJ1-5; a possible D gene is TRBD1 (5 bases). Deletions cut 5 bases from V and 8 bases from J, with 22 bases between. CDR1 and CDR2 from the germline V gene are MNHEY and SMNVEV (reference sequence). The CDR3 runs 16 residues. The CDR3 is CASSAYRGGGLEPQHF. DNA for the CDR3: TGTGCCAGCAGTGCTTATAGGGGCGGGGGGTTGGAGCCCCAGCATTTT.

The V and J genes are TRBV10-3 and TRBJ1-1; 7 bases align to TRBD1. The germline V gene has CDR1 ENHRY and CDR2 SYGVKD. After removal of 6 bases from V and 8 bases from J, the junction contained 9 bases not matched to a gene. The CDR3 has 13 amino acids. CDR3 nucleotide sequence: TGTGCCATCAGCTTGGGACAGAGCAACGAAGCTTTCTTT. Protein sequence: CAISLGQSNEAFF.

V usage is TRBV7-8 and J usage is TRBJ2-4, with 8 bases lining up with TRBD2. CDR1 and CDR2 from the germline V gene are SGHVS and FQNEAQ. The CDR3 contains 15 residues. V trimming: 1 base; J trimming: 6 bases; junction bases outside the gene matches: 5. CDR3 sequence (DNA): TGTGCCAGCAGCTTAGTAGCGGGAAATGGAAACATTCAGTACTTC. As protein: CASSLVAGNGNIQYF.

The chain has TRBV18 and TRBJ2-3; D is uncertain. Trimming cost V 1 base and J 6 bases, with 14 bases left between them. CDR1 and CDR2 (germline): KGHSH, LQKENI. The CDR3 runs 15 residues. The CDR3, as DNA: TGTGCCAGCTCACCACTAGGCCCCCAGTTGGATACGCAGTATTTT. This translates into CASSPLGPQLDTQYF.

The chain recombines TRBV9 with TRBJ2-2; D is perhaps TRBD1 or TRBD2 (5 bases each). The CDR3 loop spans 16 amino acids. Trimming shortened V by 5 bases and J by 7 bases, and 21 bases separated the two germline ends. CDR1 SGDLS and CDR2 YYNGEE come from the germline V gene. DNA for the CDR3: TGTGCCAGCAGACGGGGCCGGGCTCTTTCTAGCGGGGAGCTGTTTTTT. Translation: CASRRGRALSSGELFF.

The genes are TRBV19 and TRBJ1-4; D not certain. Deletions cut 9 bases from V and 8 bases from J, with 16 bases between. The CDR3 is 13 amino acids. Germline V gives CDR1 LNHDA, CDR2 SQIVND (reference sequence). The DNA for the CDR3 is TGTGCCAGCCGGCTGGCCAGGAACGAAAAACTGTTTTTT. It codes for CASRLARNEKLFF.

The V call is TRBV18, the J call TRBJ1-2; tentative D call: TRBD1 (5 bases). Germline assignment: CDR1 KGHSH and CDR2 LQKENI. V shed 0 bases and J shed 8 bases, with 13 bases lying between them. CDR3 length: 14 residues. The chain's CDR3 is CASSPPEQAMGYTF. CDR3 nucleotide sequence: TGTGCCAGCTCACCACCGGAACAGGCCATGGGCTACACCTTC.

A single count supports this clone. V gene TRBV9 combines with J gene TRBJ1-3; D unresolved. Germline values: CDR1 SGDLS, CDR2 YYNGEE. The ends were cut back, 2 bases at V and 0 bases at J, with 9 bases in the middle. The CDR3 sequence is 15 residues long. The CDR3 bases are TGTGCCAGCAGCGTGGGTCGAAGCTCTGGAAACACCATATATTTT. As protein: CASSVGRSSGNTIYF.

On this clone: At one end, the junction sequence differs from germline, possibly due to a read error. The V gene is TRBV30, the J gene TRBJ1-2; TRBD1 might be the D (5 bases). Germline-derived CDR1 and CDR2 are GTSNPN and SVGIG (reference sequence). The CDR3 is 9 residues long. CDR3 protein: CAWSVNRRF. CDR3 bases: TGTGCCTGGAGTGTAAACAGGCGCTTC.

The V call is TRBV4-3, the J call TRBJ2-1; TRBD2 matches 12 bases. The CDR3 is 17 amino acids. V trimming: 1 base; J trimming: 2 bases; junction bases outside the gene matches: 3. Germline V lookup: CDR1 LGHNA, CDR2 YSLEER. The CDR3 bases are TGCGCCAGCAGCCAAGGGACTAGCGGGGAACCCTACAATGAGCAGTTCTTC. Protein sequence: CASSQGTSGEPYNEQFF.

CDR3 sequence (DNA): TGTGCCAGCAGCGCAGAGAGGGGGAGGGGACGAGAGACCCAGTACTTC. This sequence encodes CASSAERGRGRETQYF. The genes are TRBV9 and TRBJ2-5; D perhaps matches TRBD2 (7 bases). CDR1 is SGDLS, CDR2 YYNGEE, per germline. This CDR3 is built from 16 residues. The V end was cut by 3 bases, the J end by 4 bases, with 19 bases between.

V gene TRBV6-6 combines with J gene TRBJ2-7; D is ambiguous. Deletions cut 5 bases from V and 1 base from J, with 12 bases between. CDR3 size: 14 residues. Germline V CDR1 and CDR2: MNHNY, SVGAGI (reference sequence). Here the CDR3 reads CASSRSTVSYEQYF. The CDR3 DNA follows: TGTGCCAGCAGTAGGAGTACAGTTTCCTACGAGCAGTACTTC.

This clone was seen once. The chain combines TRBV25-1 with TRBJ1-3; no firm D call. The CDR3 has 14 amino acids. Looked up from germline, CDR1 is MGHDK and CDR2 is SYGVNS. With 3 bases removed from V and 2 bases from J, the gap between germline ends came to 8 bases. CDR3 amino acids: CASSEADPGNTIYF. The CDR3 bases are TGTGCCAGCAGTGAGGCGGACCCTGGAAACACCATATATTTT. Variable domain in full (rest from reference TRBV25-1 and TRBJ1-3): EADIYQTPRYLVIGTGKKITLECSQTMGHDKMYWYQQDPGMELHLIHYSYGVNSTEKGDLSSESTVSRIRTEHFPLTLESARPSHTSQYLCASSEADPGNTIYFGEGSWLTVV.

The rearrangement links TRBV28 to TRBJ2-7; D is perhaps TRBD2 (6 bases). This CDR3 spans 14 amino acids. Trimming cost V 6 bases and J 3 bases, with 15 bases left between them. Germline assignment: CDR1 MDHEN and CDR2 SYDVKM. CDR3 DNA: TGTGCCAGCAGACCGGGACTGCCGGTCTACGAGCAGTACTTC. This codes for CASRPGLPVYEQYF.

The chain combines TRBV6-1 with TRBJ1-1; no firm D call. From germline, CDR1 is MNHNS and CDR2 SASEGT. Between the trimmed V and J ends, which lost 3 bases and 4 bases, there was a span of 15 bases. The CDR3 is 15 residues long. The CDR3, as DNA: TGTGCCAGCAGTGATACGATAAATTCGGGCACTGAAGCTTTCTTT. Its protein product is CASSDTINSGTEAFF.

This chain connects TRBV19 to TRBJ1-1; D gene unclear. V was clipped by 3 bases and J by 3 bases, with 11 bases between them. In germline, CDR1 is LNHDA, CDR2 SQIVND (reference sequence). CDR3 length equals 14 residues. CDR3 loop: CASSITGFDTEAFF. The DNA of the CDR3 is TGTGCCAGTAGTATCACGGGGTTCGACACTGAAGCTTTCTTT.

The chain is built from TRBV10-3 and TRBJ1-5; D uncertain. Germline V gives CDR1 ENHRY, CDR2 SYGVKD. The V end lost 2 bases, the J end lost 7 bases, and 9 bases lay between the germline ends. The CDR3 spans 13 residues. The CDR3 coding sequence is TGTGCCATCAGTGAGGGGGAGAAACAGCCCCAGCATTTT. Translating gives CAISEGEKQPQHF.